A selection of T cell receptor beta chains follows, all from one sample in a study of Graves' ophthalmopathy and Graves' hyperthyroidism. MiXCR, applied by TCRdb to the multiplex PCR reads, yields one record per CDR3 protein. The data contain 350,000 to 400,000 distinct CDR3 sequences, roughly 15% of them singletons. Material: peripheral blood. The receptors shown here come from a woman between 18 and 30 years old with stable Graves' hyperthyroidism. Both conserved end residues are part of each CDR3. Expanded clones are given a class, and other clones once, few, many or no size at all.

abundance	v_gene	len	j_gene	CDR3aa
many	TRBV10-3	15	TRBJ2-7	CAISIGDTRTYEQYF
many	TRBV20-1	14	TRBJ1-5	CSARQSLGNQPQHF
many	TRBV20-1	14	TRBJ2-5	CSAREFRPQETQYF
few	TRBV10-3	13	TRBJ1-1	CAISVGQGFEAFF
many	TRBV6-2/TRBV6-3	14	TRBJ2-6	CASRELSGANVLTF
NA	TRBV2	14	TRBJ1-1	CASRGQGLDTEAFF
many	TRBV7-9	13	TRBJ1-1	CASSLVIGTEAFF
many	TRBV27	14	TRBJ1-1	CASSFGSLGTEAFF
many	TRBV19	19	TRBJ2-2	CASTEVGTGAEINTGELFF
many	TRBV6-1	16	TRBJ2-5	CASSASGQGSGETQYF
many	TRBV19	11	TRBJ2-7	CASSIDWRQYF
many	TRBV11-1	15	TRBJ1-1	CASSPLRGGYTEAFF
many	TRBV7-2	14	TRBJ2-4	CASKRQGGGNIKYF
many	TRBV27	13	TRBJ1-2	CASRPTANYGYTF
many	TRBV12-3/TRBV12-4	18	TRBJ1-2	CASSSPSDRGSLNYGYTF
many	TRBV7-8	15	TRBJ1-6	CASSMGGGVNSPLHF
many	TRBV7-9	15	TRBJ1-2	CASSLSGLNNYGYTF
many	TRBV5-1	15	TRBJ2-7	CASSFLTGPDYEQYF
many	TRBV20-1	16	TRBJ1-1	CSASTQDSRRNTEAFF
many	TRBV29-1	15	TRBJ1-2	CSVYLWGKRDYSYTF
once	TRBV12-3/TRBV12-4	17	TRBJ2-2	CASSLARGRGRTGELFF
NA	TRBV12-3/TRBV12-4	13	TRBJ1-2	CASRIQGNYGYTF
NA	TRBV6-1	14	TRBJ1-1	CASSVTGSAFEAFF